This T cell receptor beta chain was captured in a study of T cell responses to AZD1222 COVID-19 vaccine. Profiling relied on immunoSEQ multiplex PCR, and the TCRdb table lists in-frame clones only, not all of them. The repertoire holds fewer than 200,000 clones, with approximately 88% as singletons. The CDR3 consists of 11 residues. The V and J ends lost 1 base and 8 bases respectively, with 5 bases between them. A word on this clone: Other DNA sequences in the same sample also yield this CDR3.

The sequence was collected from an adult who received the AZD1222 COVID-19 vaccine. This chain links TRBV12-3 or TRBV12-4 with TRBJ1-2; D is unresolved. The source material was peripheral blood, sampled 28 days after the second AZD1222 dose. CDR3 DNA: TGTGCCAGCAGTTTAGGGGTAGGCTACACCTTC. It is translated as CASSLGVGYTF.